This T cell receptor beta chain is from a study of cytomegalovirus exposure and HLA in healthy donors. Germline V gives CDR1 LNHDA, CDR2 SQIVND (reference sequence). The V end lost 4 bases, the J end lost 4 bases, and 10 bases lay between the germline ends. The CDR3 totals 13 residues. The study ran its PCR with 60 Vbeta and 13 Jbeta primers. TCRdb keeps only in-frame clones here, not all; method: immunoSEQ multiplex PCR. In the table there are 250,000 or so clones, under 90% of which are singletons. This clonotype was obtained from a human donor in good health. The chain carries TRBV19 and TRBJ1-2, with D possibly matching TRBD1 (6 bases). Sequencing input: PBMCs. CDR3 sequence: CASSTRDIYGYTF. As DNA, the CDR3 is TGTGCCAGTAGTACCCGGGACATCTATGGCTACACCTTC.